These 24 T cell receptor beta chains came from one sample sequenced in a study of cytomegalovirus exposure and HLA in healthy donors. PCR used 60 Vbeta primers and 13 Jbeta primers. Method: immunoSEQ multiplex PCR; TCRdb's copy keeps in-frame clones and lacks some. Seen here are around 180,000 clones, about four fifths observed once, and the top ten hold about 1.7%. The sequencing sample was made of PBMCs. Every receptor here comes from a man aged 18 to 30 in good health and CMV-seronegative.

Worth noting for this clone: A read error may account for a junction end that differs from germline. The chain has TRBV4-1 and TRBJ2-1, with 9 nucleotides matching TRBD2. Germline lookup yields CDR1 MGHRA and CDR2 YSYEKL. CDR3 length equals 14 residues. The CDR3 DNA reads TGCGCCAGCAGCCTGGGACTAGCCCTAAATGAGCAGCTCTTC. It is translated as CASSLGLALNEQLF.

The CDR3 sequence is CASSTIRTGGNSPLHF. In nucleotides, the CDR3 is TGTGCCAGCAGCACCATAAGGACAGGGGGCAATTCACCCCTCCACTTT. This chain joins TRBV7-9 and TRBJ1-6; 11 bases agree with TRBD1. V shed 5 bases, J shed 7 bases, and the junction held 7 bases outside the gene matches. Germline V CDR1 and CDR2: SEHNR, FQNEAQ (reference sequence). The CDR3 runs 16 residues.

The rearrangement uses TRBV30 and TRBJ2-1; TRBD2 might be the D (5 bases). The CDR3 loop spans 12 amino acids. From germline, CDR1 is GTSNPN and CDR2 SVGIG (reference sequence). Between the trimmed V and J ends, which lost 3 bases and 11 bases, there was a span of 14 bases. CDR3 coding DNA: TGTGCCTGGAGCGCTGTTGACTATCAGCAGTTCTTC. This sequence encodes CAWSAVDYQQFF.

This clone showed up just once. This chain joins TRBV27 and TRBJ1-5, with 7 bases that match TRBD1. The length of the CDR3 is 16 residues. J gave up 3 bases and V 5 bases, and 10 bases lay outside the gene matches. The germline V gene has CDR1 MNHEY and CDR2 SMNVEV (reference sequence). This CDR3 reads CASSLTSDRDNQPQHF. CDR3 coding DNA: TGTGCCAGCAGTCTAACCAGTGACAGGGACAATCAGCCCCAGCATTTT.

The rearrangement joins TRBV11-2 to TRBJ1-3; D possibly corresponds to TRBD1 (5 bases). Germline CDR1 and CDR2: SGHAT and FQNNGV. This CDR3 is built from 14 residues. V lost 5 bases, J lost 3 bases, and 11 bases lay in between. CDR3 nucleotide sequence: TGTGCCAGCAGCCTTCTTCAGGGTGGAAACACCATATATTTT. Protein product: CASSLLQGGNTIYF.

The chain is built from TRBV19 and TRBJ1-2; unclear D gene. Germline V lookup: CDR1 LNHDA, CDR2 SQIVND (reference sequence). The V end was cut by 8 bases, the J end by 0 bases, with 13 bases between. CDR3 length: 14 amino acids. In nucleotides, the CDR3 is TGTGCCAGTTCGCTCGGGGAGTCTAACTATGGCTACACCTTC. Translating gives CASSLGESNYGYTF.

The rearrangement uses TRBV4-3 and TRBJ2-7, with unresolved D. This CDR3 region has 15 residues. V lost 0 bases and J 0 bases, leaving 9 bases between the germline ends. Germline CDR1 reads LGHNA; CDR2 reads YSLEER. The CDR3 nucleotides are TGCGCCAGCAGCCAAGATCTGATTAGCTCCTACGAGCAGTACTTC. It specifies CASSQDLISSYEQYF.

This clone has only one observation. The chain has TRBV5-4 and TRBJ2-2, with 7 bases lining up with TRBD2. The trim removed 4 bases at V and 3 bases at J, leaving 6 bases unmatched. CDR1 SGHNT and CDR2 YYREEE come from the germline V gene (reference sequence). The CDR3 covers 15 residues. The CDR3 loop is CASSPAGGDTGELFF. CDR3 nucleotide sequence: TGTGCCAGCAGCCCCGCTGGGGGGGACACCGGGGAGCTGTTTTTT.

This chain joins TRBV11-3 and TRBJ2-1, with a tentative D call TRBD2 (5 bases). Germline CDR1 reads SGHNT; CDR2 reads YENEEA. CDR3 length: 15 residues. Trimming stripped 1 base from V and 2 bases from J, with 9 bases between. In nucleotides, the CDR3 is TGTGCCAGCAGCTTAGCGACTACTCCCTACAATGAGCAGTTCTTC. Protein: CASSLATTPYNEQFF.

This clone came up once. V is TRBV18 and J is TRBJ1-1; D gene unclear. CDR3 length: 12 residues. Germline CDR1 reads KGHSH; CDR2 reads LQKENI. The germline V and J ends were trimmed by 0 bases and 11 bases, with 10 bases remaining between them. DNA of the CDR3: TGTGCCAGCTCACCACCCCCCTTTCTGGCTTTCTTT. The encoded protein is CASSPPPFLAFF.

The gene calls are TRBV7-6 and TRBJ2-1; 8 nucleotides line up with TRBD2. Germline V CDR1 and CDR2: SGHVS, FNYEAQ. CDR3 size: 17 residues. V lost 2 bases to trimming and J lost 7 bases; unmatched junction nucleotides: 13. CDR3 loop: CASSLLGVGGALNEQFF. CDR3 in DNA: TGTGCCAGCAGCTTATTGGGGGTCGGGGGGGCTCTGAATGAGCAGTTCTTC.

This clone was counted a few times. This rearrangement joins TRBV5-1 to TRBJ1-2; maybe TRBD1 (5 bases). This CDR3 region has 15 residues. V dropped 0 bases and J dropped 6 bases, with 15 bases sitting between them. Germline loops: CDR1 SGHRS, CDR2 YFSETQ. In DNA form, the CDR3 reads TGCGCCAGCAGCTTGGGTTCGGCAGGGAACCATGGCTACACCTTC. It translates to CASSLGSAGNHGYTF.

This clone has a single count. The gene calls are TRBV28 and TRBJ2-3; TRBD1 aligns across 7 bases. Germline CDR1 is MDHEN and CDR2 is SYDVKM. After removal of 3 bases from V and 4 bases from J, the junction contained 7 bases not matched to a gene. The CDR3 loop spans 15 amino acids. CDR3 amino acids: CASSFRGGLADTQYF. As DNA, the CDR3 is TGTGCCAGCAGTTTCCGAGGGGGCTTGGCAGATACGCAGTATTTT.

The chain has TRBV5-1 and TRBJ1-1; 7 bases align to TRBD1. Trimming removed 4 bases from V and 4 bases from J; junction bases left unmatched: 7. There are 14 residues in the CDR3. Germline CDR1 is SGHRS and CDR2 is YFSETQ. The CDR3 nucleotides are TGCGCCAGCAGCCCCGGATCAGGGGGCACTGAAGCTTTCTTT. This codes for CASSPGSGGTEAFF. Filled out from reference TRBV5-1 and TRBJ1-1, the complete variable domain reads KAGVTQTPRYLIKTRGQQVTLSCSPISGHRSVSWYQQTPGQGLQFLFEYFSETQRNKGNFPGRFSGRQFSNSRSEMNVSTLELGDSALYLCASSPGSGGTEAFFGQGTRLTVV.

V is TRBV19 and J is TRBJ1-5; TRBD1 matches at 7 bases. This CDR3 comprises 14 residues. V trimming: 9 bases; J trimming: 3 bases; junction bases outside the gene matches: 8. Per germline, CDR1 LNHDA and CDR2 SQIVND (reference sequence). The CDR3 sequence: CASATTGPNQPQHF. The DNA of the CDR3 is TGTGCCAGCGCTACGACAGGGCCCAATCAGCCCCAGCATTTT.

This chain connects TRBV5-8 to TRBJ1-1; a possible D gene is TRBD1 (5 bases). The CDR3 extends over 15 amino acids. V gave up 7 bases and J gave up 2 bases, with 18 bases separating them. Germline CDR1 is SGHTS and CDR2 is YDEGEE. The CDR3 here is CASFVRWQGNTEAFF. For the CDR3, the DNA is TGTGCCAGCTTTGTGAGGTGGCAGGGCAACACTGAAGCTTTCTTT. Together with reference TRBV5-8 and TRBJ1-1, the CDR3 gives the full variable domain: EAGVTQSPTHLIKTRGQQATLRCSPISGHTSVYWYQQALGLGLQFLLWYDEGEERNRGNFPPRFSGRQFPNYSSELNVNALELEDSALYLCASFVRWQGNTEAFFGQGTRLTVV.

This clone was found once. The CDR3 region is CASSKKGDEKLFF. The CDR3 nucleotides read TGTGCCAGCAGTAAAAAGGGGGATGAAAAACTGTTTTTT. This sequence joins TRBV5-5 and TRBJ1-4; D is possibly TRBD1 (6 bases). This CDR3 is 13 amino acids long. Trimming took 5 bases from V and 6 from J, leaving 11 bases between them. CDR1 is SGHKS and CDR2 is YYEKEE in the germline V gene (reference sequence).

This sequence joins TRBV29-1 and TRBJ2-6; the match to TRBD1 covers 8 bases. Germline V lookup: CDR1 SQVTM, CDR2 ANQGSEA. This CDR3 spans 11 amino acids. J was trimmed by 19 bases and V by 4 bases; bases with no gene match: 9. The CDR3 is CSVGLQGDLTF. DNA for the CDR3: TGCAGCGTTGGTTTACAGGGGGACCTCACTTTC. Combining the CDR3 with reference TRBV29-1 and TRBJ2-6 gives the whole variable domain SAVISQKPSRDICQRGTSLTIQCQVDSQVTMMFWYRQQPGQSLTLIATANQGSEATYESGFVIDKFPISRPNLTFSTLTVSNMSPEDSSIYLCSVGLQGDLTFGAGSRLTVL.

J is TRBJ2-3 and V is TRBV5-4, with 7 bases identical to TRBD2. Germline values: CDR1 SGHNT, CDR2 YYREEE (reference sequence). The CDR3 sequence is 15 residues long. V gave up 4 bases and J gave up 5 bases; unmatched junction bases: 10. The CDR3 reads CASSGRAGQKDTQYF. The DNA of the CDR3 is TGTGCCAGCAGCGGGAGGGCAGGGCAGAAAGATACGCAGTATTTT. The variable domain in full, completed from reference TRBV5-4 and TRBJ2-3, reads ETGVTQSPTHLIKTRGQQVTLRCSSQSGHNTVSWYQQALGQGPQFIFQYYREEENGRGNFPPRFSGLQFPNYSSELNVNALELDDSALYLCASSGRAGQKDTQYFGPGTRLTVL.

The gene calls are TRBV9 and TRBJ2-1, with 8 bases lining up with TRBD2. J was trimmed by 0 bases and V by 3 bases; bases with no gene match: 11. CDR1 SGDLS and CDR2 YYNGEE come from the germline V gene. CDR3 length: 18 residues. The CDR3 reads CASSGPREGHGSYNEQFF. For the CDR3, the DNA is TGTGCCAGCAGCGGACCTCGGGAGGGACATGGCTCCTACAATGAGCAGTTCTTC. Supplemented by reference TRBV9 and TRBJ2-1, the full variable domain reads DSGVTQTPKHLITATGQRVTLRCSPRSGDLSVYWYQQSLDQGLQFLIQYYNGEERAKGNILERFSAQQFPDLHSELNLSSLELGDSALYFCASSGPREGHGSYNEQFFGPGTRLTVL.

The gene calls are TRBV7-9 and TRBJ2-5; possibly TRBD2 for D (8 bases). CDR1 is SEHNR and CDR2 is FQNEAQ in the germline V gene (reference sequence). V was clipped by 4 bases and J by 5 bases, with 14 bases between them. The CDR3 has 14 residues. The CDR3 nucleotides are TGTGCCAGCAGCTACGGGAGGGGGCGGGAGACCCAGTACTTC. Translation: CASSYGRGRETQYF.

In DNA, the CDR3 is TGTGCCAGCAGCTACTCCATAGCGGGAGGATCCTACAATGAGCAGTTCTTC. Translation gives CASSYSIAGGSYNEQFF. J is TRBJ2-1 and V is TRBV7-9; 10 bases match TRBD2. The CDR3 length is 17 residues. The germline V gene has CDR1 SEHNR and CDR2 FQNEAQ (reference sequence). Trimming took 4 bases from V and 1 from J; bases not matched to a gene: 7.

The chain has TRBV5-1 and TRBJ2-5, with D tentatively TRBD2 (7 bases). V was cut by 2 bases and J by 3 bases, with 17 bases left in between. The CDR3 is made up of 16 amino acids. Germline-derived CDR1 and CDR2 are SGHRS and YFSETQ. DNA for the CDR3: TGCGCCAGCAGCTTCTTTGCGGGGGCGAGAAAAGAGACCCAGTACTTC. Translated: CASSFFAGARKETQYF.

The chain has TRBV6-5 and TRBJ2-2; TRBD1 matches at 11 bases. Germline loops: CDR1 MNHEY, CDR2 SVGAGI. CDR3 length equals 15 residues. J gave up 7 bases and V 2 bases, and 3 bases lay outside the gene matches. In DNA, the CDR3 is TGTGCCAGCAGTTACGGGGGGACAGGGGGCGGGGAGCTGTTTTTT. Translated: CASSYGGTGGGELFF.